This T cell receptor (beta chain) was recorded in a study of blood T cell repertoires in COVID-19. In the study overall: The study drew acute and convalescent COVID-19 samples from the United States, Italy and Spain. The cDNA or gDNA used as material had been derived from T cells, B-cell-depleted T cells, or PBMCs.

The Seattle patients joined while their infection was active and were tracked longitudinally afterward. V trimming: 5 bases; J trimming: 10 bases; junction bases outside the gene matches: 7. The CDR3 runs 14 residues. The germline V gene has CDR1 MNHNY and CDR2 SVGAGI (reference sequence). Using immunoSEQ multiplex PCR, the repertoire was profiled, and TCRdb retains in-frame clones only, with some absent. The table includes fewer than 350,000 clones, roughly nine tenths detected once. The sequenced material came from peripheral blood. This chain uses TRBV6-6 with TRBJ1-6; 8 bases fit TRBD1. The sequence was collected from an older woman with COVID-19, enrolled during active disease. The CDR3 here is CASSPQGAESPLHF. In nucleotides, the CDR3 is TGTGCCAGCAGTCCTCAGGGGGCCGAATCACCCCTCCACTTT.